This T cell receptor (beta chain) was obtained from a study of cytomegalovirus exposure and HLA in healthy donors (dated by TCRdb to 2017 to 2019). In the study overall: According to an earlier analysis of several hundred of the donors, 150 million to 200 million T cells yielded over 100 million unique TCR beta sequences and about 280 Gb of sequence data. An early release that covered more than 550 HLA-typed donors contained approximately 300 gigabases of sequencing data and 85 million to 100 million unique TCR sequences. Of the 350 to 450 genotyped donors, 81% fell in the genetic ancestry cluster associated with self-reported Caucasian donors. The study was designed to test whether signatures of past pathogen exposure could be identified by cataloging public T cell receptors. The T cell repertoires of some 700 subjects were profiled by immunosequencing and related to cytomegalovirus serostatus. A separate validation cohort of 100 to 150 different subjects was used in addition to the 666-subject first cohort. The study combined high-throughput TCR immunosequencing, statistical association of individual TCRs with disease status, and machine learning to predict cytomegalovirus infection status. A later analysis re-analyzed previously published TCR beta repertoires from about 600 donors and added high-resolution HLA genotyping to study TCR occurrence patterns. Rather than drawing on any new phenotypic data, the later analysis identified candidate immune exposures from TCR beta sequences and the way those sequences occurred across donors. An earlier analysis of some 600 of the donors applied high-throughput TCR beta sequencing to assess whether each TCR beta V gene segment acted as functional or pseudogenic. Alongside the repertoire data, information on donor age, sex, ethnicity and CMV serostatus was compiled. In a later genetic analysis, genome-wide SNP genotypes for about 55% of the roughly 670 donors were used, and that subset was treated as a discovery cohort. Every discovery cohort repertoire had been produced on one sequencing platform. Both class I and class II loci were covered by HLA typing, at four-digit resolution. Typing coverage differed by locus: A, B, C, DRB1 and DQB1 were typed in about 629-640 donors, DQA1 in approximately 520, DPA1 in 600 to 610, and DPB1 in just under 490. Roughly 5 DR-DQ haplotypes were handled as single units for association and clustering because linkage in the cohort was strong. Across 300 to 500 genotyped donors of the cohort, an average of about 200,000 unique TCR beta nucleotide sequences per donor were sequenced, and roughly 17% of those sequences were non-productive.

Study-wide conclusions, independent of this receptor: An association between a missense DCLRE1C variant and V-gene and J-gene trimming of TCR beta chains was found in a later genetic analysis and replicated in an independent cohort. HLA typing was unavailable for some donors at each locus, so association tests used only the typed subset. A further reported finding was that TCR beta sequences accurately predicted the HLA-A and HLA-B alleles for most subjects in the first cohort. In a later analysis, TCR association rates were found to vary across HLA loci, with the most associated TCRs seen for DRB1 alleles and the fewest for HLA-C alleles. At a false discovery rate of 0.05, a later analysis linked 16,000 or so TCR beta sequences to specific HLA alleles. In an earlier analysis of 587 of the donors, most TCR beta V segments were observed in productive rearrangements about 87% or about 30% of the time, broadly matching IMGT annotations. A few of the identified cytomegalovirus-associated TCR beta chains were confirmed in vitro to be specific for cytomegalovirus antigens. Because the 87-base-pair reads could not distinguish some IMGT-functional V segments, including TRBV6-2 and TRBV6-3, those segments were excluded. It was suggested by the authors that the approach could potentially be generalized to other disease states and immunological phenotypes. The classifier was reported to diagnose cytomegalovirus status with high specificity and sensitivity in both the original cohort and the validation cohort. The cohort was sequenced for TCR beta chains only, and without alpha or paired-chain data the features that could be detected were limited. In a later analysis, HLA-associated TCR beta chains showed more clonal expansion and lower generation probabilities than non-associated chains that were equally common. Assigning TCR associations to individual alleles was difficult when HLA alleles, especially DR and DQ, strongly co-occurred. According to a later genetic analysis, donors in an Asian-associated ancestry cluster had fewer N-insertions in productive TCRs than the approximately 710-donor mean. Across donors, most TCR sequences were observed very rarely, whereas some public TCRs were present in many individuals. According to a later analysis, parvovirus B19, influenza, CMV and Epstein-Barr virus appeared linked to several top co-occurrence clusters. A cluster of highly shared sequence variants was judged likely to be a technical artifact of the sequencing pipeline. Linkage disequilibrium might explain the correlated functional status among segregating V segments, but an unknown experimental factor could not be ruled out. A later analysis found that most CMV-associated TCR beta chains appeared HLA-restricted, with HLA associations seemingly driven largely by CMV exposure. The study gave a list of under 200 TCR beta chains associated with cytomegalovirus. Roughly uniform sequencing depth across donors was assumed in presence/absence analyses, although this assumption may not hold. For the cohort, immune exposure information was limited to CMV serostatus. Seventeen rarely observed V segments, including chromosome 9 orphons, were excluded from the earlier analysis of a few hundred of the donors because counts were too low.

The library was generated by the immunoSEQ multiplex PCR assay. A mixture of 60 forward primers for TCR Vbeta segments and 13 reverse primers for TCR Jbeta segments was used in the multiplex PCR. A multiplex PCR assay on genomic DNA amplified the CDR3 region of rearranged TCR beta genes. On the Illumina HiSeq System, the amplified TCR beta libraries were sequenced as 87-base-pair reads. Per the original workflow: A later analysis tallied roughly 80 million unique TCR beta chains across the 666 repertoires, and some 12 million of those chains were shared by two or more donors. A nearest-neighbor algorithm error-corrected the raw reads and collapsed the reads into unique sequences, merging closely related sequences to remove PCR and sequencing errors. V, D and J gene segments were assigned by aligning CDR3 sequences to IMGT reference sequences. For a sequence to be retained, at least a six-nucleotide match to both a V gene segment and a J gene segment was required. A rearrangement was called productive if the CDR3 had no stop codons and remained in frame with V and J, and every other rearrangement was called non-productive. CDR3 was defined by IMGT convention, running from the second conserved V-encoded cysteine to the conserved J-encoded phenylalanine. The earlier analysis of 587 of the donors excluded sequences that lacked an unambiguous match to a single V gene segment. In an earlier analysis of a few hundred of the donors, V segments were called functional above 56.7% productive rearrangements and were called segregating when the between-donor standard deviation exceeded 5%. To diagnose cytomegalovirus status from the catalog of TCR beta chain sequences, a statistical classification framework was built. A later analysis assigned V and J genes by comparing TCR nucleotide sequences with IMGT/GENE-DB human TR gene sequences. A later analysis assigned CDR3 sequences and most-parsimonious VDJ recombination scenarios with the TCRdist pipeline. In a later analysis, every TCR beta chain was defined by the combination of its CDR3 amino acid sequence and its V-gene family, and reads without a unique V-gene family were dropped. A later analysis removed 550 to 650 highly shared, low-generation-probability nucleotide sequences to deal with suspected cross-contamination and a sequencing artifact. A later analysis calculated a clonal expansion index for each public chain from normalized within-repertoire ranks of inferred template counts. Generation probabilities in a later analysis came from a VDJ recombination model fitted to out-of-frame rearrangements, and those results were checked against IGoR. A later analysis scored TCR-TCR, TCR-HLA and TCR-CMV co-occurrence with hypergeometric tests, applying a repertoire-size bias correction to TCR pairs. In a later analysis, false discovery rates were estimated by permuting HLA or CMV assignments 20 times. In a later analysis, co-occurring TCRs were grouped using DBSCAN, and TCRdist sequence similarity was added for clustering within HLA-allele-positive subsets. Repertoires with fewer than 30,000 or more than 120,000 public chains were left out of co-occurrence clustering, as were five repertoires with anomalous nucleotide sharing. Not all clones reach the TCRdb copy of this immuneACCESS table, which keeps in-frame sequences only. Checked studies attribute under half of the gap to unresolved V genes and leave the rest unexplained. V and J calls and clone size follow that table, whereas D and trimming were derived from the DNA. The data table for this sample lists approximately 96,000 clones. Jointly, the top ten make up 4.5% to 6.5% of the sample.

The CDR3 covers 16 residues, taking in both the cysteine and the phenylalanine. Of the read, only the CDR3 DNA is kept; its 48 bases are in frame from base 1. V trim: 5 bases; J trim: 2 bases; unmatched bases: 8. CDR1 and CDR2 (SEHNR, FQNEAQ) derive from the germline V gene (reference sequence). Comment on this clone: Its specific antigen is unknown.

In total, 666 healthy bone marrow donors made up the cohort. All cohort members were sampled while nominally healthy, although unrecorded immune exposures were likely present. The donor was CMV seropositive and was included in the group of 289 seropositive cohort members. A peripheral blood sample was provided by each donor, and peripheral blood mononuclear cells were used for TCR beta sequencing. The Qiagen DNeasy Blood Extraction Kit was used to extract genomic DNA from the blood cell samples. Sequencing was carried out using PBMCs. The sequence is built from TRBV7-9 and TRBJ2-1; 8 bases in the middle match TRBD2. The receptor comes from a girl aged 10-17 years in good health and CMV-seropositive. In nucleotide form, the sequence is TGTGCCAGCAGCCACGCGGGGGGTCGCCCCTACAATGAGCAGTTCTTC. The translation is CASSHAGGRPYNEQFF.